This TCR beta chain was profiled in a study of beta chain features in type 1 diabetes. Whole-study results and caveats: Patients' naive, central memory and regulatory TCRB repertoires appeared more alike than those of healthy donors. Any HLA effect on TCRB rearrangement was left unresolved by small sub-analyses.

This clone was seen a few times. Its specificity is not known. The isolated RNA, all of it, was reverse transcribed, so expressed TCRB transcripts were what got sequenced. Sequencing was performed with immunoSEQ multiplex PCR; in TCRdb, only in-frame clones are kept and a portion is missing. This sample has about 110,000 clones; about 40% occur once, and the top ten carry 0.065%. The sequenced sample consisted of stem cell memory CD4+ T cells from blood. The TCR was taken from a young woman in good health.

CDR3 residues: CASSLDPENYGYTF. The DNA for the CDR3 is TGCGCCAGCAGCTTGGACCCAGAAAACTATGGCTACACCTTC. V and J are TRBV5-1 and TRBJ1-2; D remains ambiguous. Germline CDR1 and CDR2: SGHRS and YFSETQ. CDR3 length: 14 amino acids. V was trimmed by 0 bases and J by 2 bases, leaving 8 bases between them.